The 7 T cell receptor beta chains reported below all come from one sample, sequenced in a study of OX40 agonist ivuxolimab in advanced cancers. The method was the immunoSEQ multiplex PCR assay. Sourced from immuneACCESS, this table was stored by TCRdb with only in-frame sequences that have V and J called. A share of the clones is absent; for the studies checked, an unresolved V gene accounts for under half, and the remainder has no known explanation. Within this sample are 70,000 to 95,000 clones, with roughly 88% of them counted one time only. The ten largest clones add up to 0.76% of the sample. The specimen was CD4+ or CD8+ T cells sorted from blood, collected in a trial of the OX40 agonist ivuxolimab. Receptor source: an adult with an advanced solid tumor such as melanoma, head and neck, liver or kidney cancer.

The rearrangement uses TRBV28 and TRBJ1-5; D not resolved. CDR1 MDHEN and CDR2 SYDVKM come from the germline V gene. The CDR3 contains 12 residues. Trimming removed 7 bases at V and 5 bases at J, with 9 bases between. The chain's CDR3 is CASTSIDQPQHF. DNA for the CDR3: TGTGCCAGCACCTCAATTGATCAGCCCCAGCATTTT.

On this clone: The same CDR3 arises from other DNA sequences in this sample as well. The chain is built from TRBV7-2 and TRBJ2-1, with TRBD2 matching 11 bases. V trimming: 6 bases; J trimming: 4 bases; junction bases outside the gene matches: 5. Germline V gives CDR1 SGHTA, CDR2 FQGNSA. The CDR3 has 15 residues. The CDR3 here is CASSTSGSPYNEQFF. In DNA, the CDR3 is TGTGCCAGCAGTACTAGCGGGAGCCCTTACAATGAGCAGTTCTTC.

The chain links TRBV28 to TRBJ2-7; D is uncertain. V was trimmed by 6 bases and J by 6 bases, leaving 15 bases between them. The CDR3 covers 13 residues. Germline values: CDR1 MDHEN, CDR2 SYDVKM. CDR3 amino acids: CASSTTTFGEQYF. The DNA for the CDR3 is TGTGCCAGCAGCACGACCACCTTTGGCGAGCAGTACTTC. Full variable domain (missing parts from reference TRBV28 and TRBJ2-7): DVKVTQSSRYLVKRTGEKVFLECVQDMDHENMFWYRQDPGLGLRLIYFSYDVKMKEKGDIPEGYSVSREKKERFSLILESASTNQTSMYLCASSTTTFGEQYFGPGTRLTVT.

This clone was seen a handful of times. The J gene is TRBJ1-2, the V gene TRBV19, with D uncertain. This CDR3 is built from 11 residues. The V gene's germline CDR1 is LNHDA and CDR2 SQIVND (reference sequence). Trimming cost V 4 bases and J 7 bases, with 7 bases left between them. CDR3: CASSTSGGYTF. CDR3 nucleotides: TGTGCCAGTAGTACTTCTGGTGGCTACACCTTC.

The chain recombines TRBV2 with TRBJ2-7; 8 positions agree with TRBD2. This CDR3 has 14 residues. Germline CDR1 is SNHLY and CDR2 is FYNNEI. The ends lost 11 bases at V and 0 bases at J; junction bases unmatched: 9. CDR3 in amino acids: CAGDRGLVSYEQYF. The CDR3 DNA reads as TGTGCCGGTGACCGGGGACTAGTCTCCTACGAGCAGTACTTC.

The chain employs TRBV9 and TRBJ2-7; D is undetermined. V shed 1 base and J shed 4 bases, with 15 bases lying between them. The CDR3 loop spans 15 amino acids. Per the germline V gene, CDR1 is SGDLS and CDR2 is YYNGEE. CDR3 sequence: CASSVRQALPYEQYF. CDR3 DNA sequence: TGTGCCAGCAGCGTAAGGCAGGCCCTCCCTTACGAGCAGTACTTC.

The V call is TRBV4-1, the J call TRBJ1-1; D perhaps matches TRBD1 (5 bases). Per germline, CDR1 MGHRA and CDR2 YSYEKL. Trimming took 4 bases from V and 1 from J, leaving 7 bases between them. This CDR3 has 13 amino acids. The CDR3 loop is CASSPRGNTEAFF. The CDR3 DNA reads TGCGCCAGCAGCCCGAGGGGGAACACTGAAGCTTTCTTT.